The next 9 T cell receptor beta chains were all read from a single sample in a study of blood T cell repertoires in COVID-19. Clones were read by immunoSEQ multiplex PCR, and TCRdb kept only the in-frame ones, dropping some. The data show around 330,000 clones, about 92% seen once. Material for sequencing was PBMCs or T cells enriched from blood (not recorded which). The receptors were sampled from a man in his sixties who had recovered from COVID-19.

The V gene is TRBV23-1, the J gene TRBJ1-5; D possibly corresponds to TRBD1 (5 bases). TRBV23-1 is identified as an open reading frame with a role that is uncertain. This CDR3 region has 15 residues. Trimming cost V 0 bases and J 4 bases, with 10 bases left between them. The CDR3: CASSQSRDSNQPQHF. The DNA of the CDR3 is TGCGCCAGCAGTCAATCGCGGGACTCAAATCAGCCCCAGCATTTT.

CDR3 sequence reads: CASSPPGRGPGSPLHF. CDR3 coding DNA: TGTGCCAGCTCACCACCGGGCCGAGGGCCTGGTTCACCCCTCCACTTT. The gene calls are TRBV18 and TRBJ1-6, with D uncertain. Looked up from germline, CDR1 is KGHSH and CDR2 is LQKENI. The CDR3 is made up of 16 amino acids. V was clipped by 0 bases and J by 9 bases, with 15 bases between them.

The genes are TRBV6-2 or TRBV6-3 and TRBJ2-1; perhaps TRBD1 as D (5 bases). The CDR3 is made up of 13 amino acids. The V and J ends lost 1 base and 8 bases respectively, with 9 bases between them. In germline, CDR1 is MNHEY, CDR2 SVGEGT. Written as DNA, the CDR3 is TGTGCCAGCAGTTACTTCCAGGGCCATGAGCAGTTCTTC. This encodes CASSYFQGHEQFF.

The CDR3 protein is CASSGQYSNQPQHF. CDR3 coding DNA: TGTGCCAGCAGCGGACAGTATAGCAATCAGCCCCAGCATTTT. The V and J genes are TRBV3-1 (or the pseudogene TRBV3-2) and TRBJ1-5; tentative D call: TRBD1 (6 bases). V lost 5 bases, J lost 0 bases, and 8 bases lay in between. Germline CDR1 is LGHDT and CDR2 is YNNKEL (reference sequence). The CDR3 totals 14 residues.

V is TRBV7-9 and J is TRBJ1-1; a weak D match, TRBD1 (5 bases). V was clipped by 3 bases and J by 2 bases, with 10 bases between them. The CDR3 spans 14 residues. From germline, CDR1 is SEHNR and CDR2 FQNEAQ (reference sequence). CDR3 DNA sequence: TGTGCCAGCAGCTTGAAAGGGGCTAACACTGAAGCTTTCTTT. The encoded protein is CASSLKGANTEAFF.

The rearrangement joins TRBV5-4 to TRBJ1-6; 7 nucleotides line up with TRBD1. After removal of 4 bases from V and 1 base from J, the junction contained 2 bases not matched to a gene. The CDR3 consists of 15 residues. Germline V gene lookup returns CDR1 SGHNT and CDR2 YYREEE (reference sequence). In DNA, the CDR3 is TGTGCCAGCAGCGGGGACAGTTCCTATAATTCACCCCTCCACTTT. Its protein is CASSGDSSYNSPLHF.

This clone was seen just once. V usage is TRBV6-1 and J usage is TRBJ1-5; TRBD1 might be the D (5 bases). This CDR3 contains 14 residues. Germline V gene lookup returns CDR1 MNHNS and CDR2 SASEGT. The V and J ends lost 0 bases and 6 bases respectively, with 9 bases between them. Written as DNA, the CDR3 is TGTGCCAGCAGTGAAGCCCAGGGCCCTCAGCCCCAGCATTTT. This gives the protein CASSEAQGPQPQHF.

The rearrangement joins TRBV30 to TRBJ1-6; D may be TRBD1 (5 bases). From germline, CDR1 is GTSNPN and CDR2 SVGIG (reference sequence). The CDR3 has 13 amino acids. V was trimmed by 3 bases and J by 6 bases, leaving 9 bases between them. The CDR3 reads CAWRGPGNSPLHF. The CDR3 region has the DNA TGTGCCTGGAGGGGGCCTGGTAATTCACCCCTCCACTTT.

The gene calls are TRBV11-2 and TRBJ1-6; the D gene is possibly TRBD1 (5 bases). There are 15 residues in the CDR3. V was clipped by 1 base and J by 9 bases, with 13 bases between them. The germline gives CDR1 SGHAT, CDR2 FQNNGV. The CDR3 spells CASSLVSGLGSPLHF. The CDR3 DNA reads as TGTGCCAGCAGCTTAGTTTCAGGGCTAGGTTCACCCCTCCACTTT.